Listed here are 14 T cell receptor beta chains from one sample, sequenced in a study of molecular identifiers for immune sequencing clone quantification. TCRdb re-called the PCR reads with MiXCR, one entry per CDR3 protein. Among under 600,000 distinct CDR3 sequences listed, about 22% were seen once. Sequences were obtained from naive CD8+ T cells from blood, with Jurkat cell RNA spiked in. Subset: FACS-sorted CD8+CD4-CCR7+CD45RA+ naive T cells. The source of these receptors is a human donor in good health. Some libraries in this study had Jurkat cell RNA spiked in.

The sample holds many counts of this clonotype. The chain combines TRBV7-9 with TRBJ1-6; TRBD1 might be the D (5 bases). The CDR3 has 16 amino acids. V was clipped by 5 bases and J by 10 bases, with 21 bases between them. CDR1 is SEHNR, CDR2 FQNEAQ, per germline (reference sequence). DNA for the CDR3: TGTGCCAGCAGCGACAGCCCCGCCGCCGCGCGATCACCCCTCCACTTT. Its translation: CASSDSPAAARSPLHF. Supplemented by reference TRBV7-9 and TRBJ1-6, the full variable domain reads DTGVSQNPRHKITKRGQNVTFRCDPISEHNRLYWYRQTLGQGPEFLTYFQNEAQLEKSRLLSDRFSAERPKGSFSTLEIQRTEQGDSAMYLCASSDSPAAARSPLHFGNGTRLTVT.

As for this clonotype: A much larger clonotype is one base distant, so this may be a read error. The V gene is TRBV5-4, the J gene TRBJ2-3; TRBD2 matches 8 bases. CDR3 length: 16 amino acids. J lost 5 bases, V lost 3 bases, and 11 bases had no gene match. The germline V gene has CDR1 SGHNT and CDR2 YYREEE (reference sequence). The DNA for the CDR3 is TGTGCCAGCAGCTCGACTGGCGGGGGGTTGGTAGATACGCAGTATTTT. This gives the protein CASSSTGGGLVDTQYF.

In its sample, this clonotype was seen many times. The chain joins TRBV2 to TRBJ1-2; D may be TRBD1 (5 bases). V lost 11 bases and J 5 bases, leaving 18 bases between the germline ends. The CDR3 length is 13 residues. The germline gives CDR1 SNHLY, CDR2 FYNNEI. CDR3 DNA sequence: TGTGCCGCCGAGGGGTTCGGCTTTTATGGCTACACCTTC. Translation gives CAAEGFGFYGYTF.

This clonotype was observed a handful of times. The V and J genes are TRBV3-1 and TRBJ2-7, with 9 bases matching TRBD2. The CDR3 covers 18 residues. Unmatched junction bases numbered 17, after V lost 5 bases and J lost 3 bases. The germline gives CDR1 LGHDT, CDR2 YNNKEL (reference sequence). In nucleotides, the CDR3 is TGTGCCAGCAGCACCTGGGCTAGCGGGAATGACCATGGCTACGAGCAGTACTTC. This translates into CASSTWASGNDHGYEQYF.

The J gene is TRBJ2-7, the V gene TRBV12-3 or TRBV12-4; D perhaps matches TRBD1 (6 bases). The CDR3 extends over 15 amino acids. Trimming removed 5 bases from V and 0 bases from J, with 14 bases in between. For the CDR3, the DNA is TGTGCCAGCAGTACCCAGGACAGAGTCTCCTACGAGCAGTACTTC. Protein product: CASSTQDRVSYEQYF.

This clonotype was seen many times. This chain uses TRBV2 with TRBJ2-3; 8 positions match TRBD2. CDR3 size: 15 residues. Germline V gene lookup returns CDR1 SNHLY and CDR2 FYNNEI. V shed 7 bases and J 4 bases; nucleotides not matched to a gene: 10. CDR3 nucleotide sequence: TGTGCCAGCAATCCAGCGGGAGTGGGCCCAGATACGCAGTATTTT. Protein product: CASNPAGVGPDTQYF. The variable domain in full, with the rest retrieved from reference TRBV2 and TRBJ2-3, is EPEVTQTPSHQVTQMGQEVILRCVPISNHLYFYWYRQILGQKVEFLVSFYNNEISEKSEIFDDQFSVERPDGSNFTLKIRSTKLEDSAMYFCASNPAGVGPDTQYFGPGTRLTVL.

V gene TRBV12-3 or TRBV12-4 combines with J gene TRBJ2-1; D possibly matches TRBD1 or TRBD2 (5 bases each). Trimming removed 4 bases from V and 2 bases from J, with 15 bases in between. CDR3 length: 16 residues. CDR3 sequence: CASSSGLLEPYNEQFF. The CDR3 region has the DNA TGTGCCAGCAGTTCGGGGCTGTTAGAGCCCTACAATGAGCAGTTCTTC.

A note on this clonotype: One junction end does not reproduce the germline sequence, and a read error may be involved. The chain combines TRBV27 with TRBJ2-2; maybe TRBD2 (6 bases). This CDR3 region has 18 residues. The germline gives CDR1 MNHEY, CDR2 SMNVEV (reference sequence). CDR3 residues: CASSARPGTAPNTGGLFF. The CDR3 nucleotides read TGTGCCAGCAGTGCACGACCCGGGACCGCACCGAACACCGGGGGGCTGTTTTTT.

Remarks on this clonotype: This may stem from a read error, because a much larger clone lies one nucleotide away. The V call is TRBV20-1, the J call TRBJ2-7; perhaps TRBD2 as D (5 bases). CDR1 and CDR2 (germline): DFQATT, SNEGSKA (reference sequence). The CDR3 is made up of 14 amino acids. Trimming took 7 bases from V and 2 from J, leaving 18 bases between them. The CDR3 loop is CSVILEVKTYEQYF. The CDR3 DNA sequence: TGCAGTGTCATACTAGAAGTCAAAACCTACGAGCAGTACTTC.

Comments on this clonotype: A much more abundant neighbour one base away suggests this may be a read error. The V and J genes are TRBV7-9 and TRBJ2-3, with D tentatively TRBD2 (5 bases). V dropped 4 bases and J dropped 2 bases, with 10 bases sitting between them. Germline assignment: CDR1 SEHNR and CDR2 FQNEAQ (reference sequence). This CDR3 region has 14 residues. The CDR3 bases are TGTGCCAGCAGCTGGGAGTCTACCACAGATACGCAGTATTTT. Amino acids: CASSWESTTDTQYF.

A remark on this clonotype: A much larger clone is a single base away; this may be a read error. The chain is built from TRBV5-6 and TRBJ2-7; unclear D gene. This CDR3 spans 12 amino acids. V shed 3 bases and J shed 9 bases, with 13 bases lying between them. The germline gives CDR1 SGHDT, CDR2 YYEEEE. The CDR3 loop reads CASSSSVRGQYF. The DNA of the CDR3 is TGTGCCAGCAGCTCGTCCGTGAGAGGGCAGTACTTC.

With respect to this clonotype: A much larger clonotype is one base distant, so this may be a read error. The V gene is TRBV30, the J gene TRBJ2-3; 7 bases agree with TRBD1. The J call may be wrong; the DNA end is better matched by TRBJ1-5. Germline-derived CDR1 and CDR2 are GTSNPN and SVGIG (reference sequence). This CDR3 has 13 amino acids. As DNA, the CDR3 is TGTGCCTGGAGTGGGGACAGCACAGATACGCAGCATTTT. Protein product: CAWSGDSTDTQHF.

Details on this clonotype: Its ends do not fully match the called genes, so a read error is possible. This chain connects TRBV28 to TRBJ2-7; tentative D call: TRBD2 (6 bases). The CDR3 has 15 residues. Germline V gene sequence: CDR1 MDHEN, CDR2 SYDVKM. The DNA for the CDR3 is TGTACCAGCAGCAAAGGGACTCAAGCGTCCTACGAGCAGTACTTC. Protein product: CTSSKGTQASYEQYF.

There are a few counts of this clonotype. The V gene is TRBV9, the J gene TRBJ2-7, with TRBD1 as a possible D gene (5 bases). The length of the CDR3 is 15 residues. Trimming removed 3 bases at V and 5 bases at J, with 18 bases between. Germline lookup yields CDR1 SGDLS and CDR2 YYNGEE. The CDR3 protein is CASSAPPAGSNEQYF. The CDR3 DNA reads TGTGCCAGCAGCGCCCCTCCGGCAGGGTCCAACGAGCAGTACTTC.